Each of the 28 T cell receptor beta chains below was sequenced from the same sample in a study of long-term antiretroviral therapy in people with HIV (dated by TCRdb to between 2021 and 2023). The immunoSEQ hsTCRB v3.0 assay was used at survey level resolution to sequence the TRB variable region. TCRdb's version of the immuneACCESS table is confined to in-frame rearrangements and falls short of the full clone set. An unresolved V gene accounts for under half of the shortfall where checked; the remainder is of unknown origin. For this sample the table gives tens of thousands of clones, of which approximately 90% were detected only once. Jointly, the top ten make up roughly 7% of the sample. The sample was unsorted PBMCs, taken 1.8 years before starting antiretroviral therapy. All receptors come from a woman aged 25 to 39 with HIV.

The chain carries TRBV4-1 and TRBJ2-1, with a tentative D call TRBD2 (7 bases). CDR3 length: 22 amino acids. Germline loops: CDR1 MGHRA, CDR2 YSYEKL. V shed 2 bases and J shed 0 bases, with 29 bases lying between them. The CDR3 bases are TGCGCCAGCAGCCAACTATATTCCCGGGGGGCCCCAACTGGGAGCTCCTACAATGAGCAGTTCTTC. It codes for CASSQLYSRGAPTGSSYNEQFF.

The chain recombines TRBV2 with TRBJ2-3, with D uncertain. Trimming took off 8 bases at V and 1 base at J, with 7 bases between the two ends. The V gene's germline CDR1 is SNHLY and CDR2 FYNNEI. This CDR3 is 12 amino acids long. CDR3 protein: CASDRGTDTQYF. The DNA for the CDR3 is TGTGCCAGCGATAGGGGCACAGATACGCAGTATTTT. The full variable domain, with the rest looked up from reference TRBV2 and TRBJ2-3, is EPEVTQTPSHQVTQMGQEVILRCVPISNHLYFYWYRQILGQKVEFLVSFYNNEISEKSEIFDDQFSVERPDGSNFTLKIRSTKLEDSAMYFCASDRGTDTQYFGPGTRLTVL.

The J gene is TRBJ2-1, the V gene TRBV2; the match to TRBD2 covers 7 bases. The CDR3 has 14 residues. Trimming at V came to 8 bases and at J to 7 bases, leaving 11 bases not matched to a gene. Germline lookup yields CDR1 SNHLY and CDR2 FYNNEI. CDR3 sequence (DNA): TGTGCCAGCTCAAGCGGGGAAGCTTTGAATGAGCAGTTCTTC. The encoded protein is CASSSGEALNEQFF. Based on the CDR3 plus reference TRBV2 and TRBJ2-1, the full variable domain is EPEVTQTPSHQVTQMGQEVILRCVPISNHLYFYWYRQILGQKVEFLVSFYNNEISEKSEIFDDQFSVERPDGSNFTLKIRSTKLEDSAMYFCASSSGEALNEQFFGPGTRLTVL.

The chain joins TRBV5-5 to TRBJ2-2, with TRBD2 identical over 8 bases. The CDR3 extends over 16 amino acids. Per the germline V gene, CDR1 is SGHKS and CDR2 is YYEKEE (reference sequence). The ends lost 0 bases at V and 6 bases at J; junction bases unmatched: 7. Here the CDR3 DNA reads TGTGCCAGCAGCTTGGGTCCTGCGGGGGGCGCCGGGGAGCTGTTTTTT. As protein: CASSLGPAGGAGELFF.

The CDR3 region has the DNA TGCGCCAGCAGCTTCATAAGCCCGAGTGGGGAGACCCAGTACTTC. Its translation: CASSFISPSGETQYF. The chain is built from TRBV5-1 and TRBJ2-5; no firm D call. Germline assignment: CDR1 SGHRS and CDR2 YFSETQ. Trimming pared 2 bases from V and 5 bases from J, leaving 16 bases between. This CDR3 is built from 15 residues.

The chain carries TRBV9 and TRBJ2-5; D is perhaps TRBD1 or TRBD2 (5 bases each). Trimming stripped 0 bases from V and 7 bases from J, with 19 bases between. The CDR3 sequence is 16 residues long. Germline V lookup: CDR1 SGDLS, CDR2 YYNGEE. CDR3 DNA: TGTGCCAGCAGCGTAGATTTGTGGACGCCTGGGGGGACCCAGTACTTC. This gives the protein CASSVDLWTPGGTQYF. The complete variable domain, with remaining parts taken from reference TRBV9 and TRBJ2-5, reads DSGVTQTPKHLITATGQRVTLRCSPRSGDLSVYWYQQSLDQGLQFLIQYYNGEERAKGNILERFSAQQFPDLHSELNLSSLELGDSALYFCASSVDLWTPGGTQYFGPGTRLLVL.

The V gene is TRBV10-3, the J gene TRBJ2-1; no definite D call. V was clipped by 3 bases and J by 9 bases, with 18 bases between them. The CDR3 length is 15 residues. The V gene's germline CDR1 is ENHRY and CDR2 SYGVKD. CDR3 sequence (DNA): TGTGCCATCAGTGAAGCCGGACCTGCCGACGGTGAGCAGTTCTTC. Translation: CAISEAGPADGEQFF.

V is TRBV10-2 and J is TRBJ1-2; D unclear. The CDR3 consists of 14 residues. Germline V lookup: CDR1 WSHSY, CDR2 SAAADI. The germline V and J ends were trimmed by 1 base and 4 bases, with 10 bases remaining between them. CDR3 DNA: TGCGCCAGCAGTGAGTTGGGTTTTGGCTATGGCTACACCTTC. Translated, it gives CASSELGFGYGYTF.

This CDR3 reads CASYNRGRDYGYTF. The CDR3 bases are TGTGCCAGTTACAACAGGGGGCGAGACTATGGCTACACCTTC. This chain links TRBV19 with TRBJ1-2, with TRBD1 identical over 9 bases. J lost 3 bases, V lost 8 bases, and 7 bases had no gene match. Germline V gene sequence: CDR1 LNHDA, CDR2 SQIVND (reference sequence). The CDR3 has 14 amino acids.

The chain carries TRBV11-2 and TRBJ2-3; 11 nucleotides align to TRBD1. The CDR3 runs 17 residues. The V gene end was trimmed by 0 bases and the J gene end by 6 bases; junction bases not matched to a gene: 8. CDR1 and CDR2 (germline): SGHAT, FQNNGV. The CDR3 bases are TGTGCCAGCAGCTTAGATAGTAGGACAGGGGGCTCGGATACGCAGTATTTT. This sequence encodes CASSLDSRTGGSDTQYF.

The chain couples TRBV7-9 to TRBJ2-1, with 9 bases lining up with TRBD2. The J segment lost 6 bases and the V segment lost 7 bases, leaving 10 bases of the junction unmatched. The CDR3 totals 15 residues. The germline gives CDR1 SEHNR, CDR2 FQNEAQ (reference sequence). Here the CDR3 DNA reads TGTGCCAGCACCTGGGTTAGCGGGGGTGTCAATGAGCAGTTCTTC. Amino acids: CASTWVSGGVNEQFF. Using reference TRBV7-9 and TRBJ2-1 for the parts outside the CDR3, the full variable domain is DTGVSQNPRHKITKRGQNVTFRCDPISEHNRLYWYRQTLGQGPEFLTYFQNEAQLEKSRLLSDRFSAERPKGSFSTLEIQRTEQGDSAMYLCASTWVSGGVNEQFFGPGTRLTVL.

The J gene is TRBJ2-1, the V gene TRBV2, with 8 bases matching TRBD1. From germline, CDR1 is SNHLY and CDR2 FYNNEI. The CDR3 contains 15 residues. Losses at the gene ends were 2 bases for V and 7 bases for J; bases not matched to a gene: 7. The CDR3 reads CASSELLQGANEQFF. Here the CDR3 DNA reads TGTGCCAGCAGTGAACTTTTGCAGGGGGCTAATGAGCAGTTCTTC.

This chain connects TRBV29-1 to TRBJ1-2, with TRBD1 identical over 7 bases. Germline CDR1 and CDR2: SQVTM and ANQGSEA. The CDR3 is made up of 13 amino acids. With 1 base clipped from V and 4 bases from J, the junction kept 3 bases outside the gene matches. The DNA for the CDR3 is TGCAGCGTTGAAGCAAACAGGGGCTATGGCTACACCTTC. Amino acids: CSVEANRGYGYTF. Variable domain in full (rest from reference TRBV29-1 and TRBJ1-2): SAVISQKPSRDICQRGTSLTIQCQVDSQVTMMFWYRQQPGQSLTLIATANQGSEATYESGFVIDKFPISRPNLTFSTLTVSNMSPEDSSIYLCSVEANRGYGYTFGSGTRLTVV.

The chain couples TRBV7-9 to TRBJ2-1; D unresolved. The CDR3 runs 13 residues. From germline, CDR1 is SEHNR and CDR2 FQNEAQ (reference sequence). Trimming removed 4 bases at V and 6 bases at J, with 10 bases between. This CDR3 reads CASSSSLSNEQFF. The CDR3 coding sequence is TGTGCCAGCAGCTCCTCTTTATCCAATGAGCAGTTCTTC.

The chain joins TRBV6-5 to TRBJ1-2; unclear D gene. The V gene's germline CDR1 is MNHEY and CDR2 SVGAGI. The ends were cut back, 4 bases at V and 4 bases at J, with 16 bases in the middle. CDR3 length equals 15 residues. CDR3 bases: TGTGCCAGCAGTTCCCTCCCGGCCCCACTCTATGGCTACACCTTC. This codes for CASSSLPAPLYGYTF.

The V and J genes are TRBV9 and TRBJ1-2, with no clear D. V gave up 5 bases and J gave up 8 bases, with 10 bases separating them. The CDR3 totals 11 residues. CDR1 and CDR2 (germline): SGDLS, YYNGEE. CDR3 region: CASRSYEGYTF. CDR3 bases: TGTGCCAGCAGGTCCTATGAGGGCTACACCTTC.

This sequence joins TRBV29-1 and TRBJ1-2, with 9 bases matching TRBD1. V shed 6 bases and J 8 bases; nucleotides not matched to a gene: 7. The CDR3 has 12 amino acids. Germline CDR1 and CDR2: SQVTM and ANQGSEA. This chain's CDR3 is CSVGTGGWGYTF. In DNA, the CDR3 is TGCAGCGTGGGCACAGGGGGCTGGGGCTACACCTTC.

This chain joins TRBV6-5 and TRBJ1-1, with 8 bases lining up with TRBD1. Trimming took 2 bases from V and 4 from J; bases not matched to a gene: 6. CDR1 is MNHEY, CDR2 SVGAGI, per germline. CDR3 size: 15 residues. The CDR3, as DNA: TGTGCCAGCAGTTACGGCGTCACAGGGGGCACTGAAGCTTTCTTT. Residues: CASSYGVTGGTEAFF.

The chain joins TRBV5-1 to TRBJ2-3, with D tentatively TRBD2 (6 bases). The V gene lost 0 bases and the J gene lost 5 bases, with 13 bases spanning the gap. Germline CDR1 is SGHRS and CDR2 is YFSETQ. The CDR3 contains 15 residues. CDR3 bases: TGCGCCAGCAGCTTGGCTTACCGGGACTTAGATACGCAGTATTTT. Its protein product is CASSLAYRDLDTQYF.

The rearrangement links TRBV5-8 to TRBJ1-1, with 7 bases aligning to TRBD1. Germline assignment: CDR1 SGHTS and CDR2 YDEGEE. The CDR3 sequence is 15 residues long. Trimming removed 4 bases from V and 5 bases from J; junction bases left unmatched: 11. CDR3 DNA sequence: TGTGCCAGCAGCCGAAGGACAGGACGGAGGACTGAAGCTTTCTTT. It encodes CASSRRTGRRTEAFF.

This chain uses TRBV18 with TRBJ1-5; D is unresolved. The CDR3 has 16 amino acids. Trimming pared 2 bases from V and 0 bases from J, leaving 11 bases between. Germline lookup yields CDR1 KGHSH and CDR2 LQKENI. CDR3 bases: TGTGCCAGCTCACCAAGCACAGCTAATAGCAATCAGCCCCAGCATTTT. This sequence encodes CASSPSTANSNQPQHF.

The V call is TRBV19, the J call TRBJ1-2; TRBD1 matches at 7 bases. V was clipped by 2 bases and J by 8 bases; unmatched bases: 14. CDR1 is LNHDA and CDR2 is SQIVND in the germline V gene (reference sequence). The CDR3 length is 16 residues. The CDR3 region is CASSIPDRVGTSGYTF. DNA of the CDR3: TGTGCCAGTAGTATACCTGACAGGGTCGGAACATCGGGCTACACCTTC.

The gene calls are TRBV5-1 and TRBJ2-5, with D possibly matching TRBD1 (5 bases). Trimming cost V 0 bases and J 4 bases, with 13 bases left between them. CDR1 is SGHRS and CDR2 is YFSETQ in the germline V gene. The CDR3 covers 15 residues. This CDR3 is CASSLEGYEGETQYF. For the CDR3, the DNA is TGCGCCAGCAGCTTGGAGGGGTACGAAGGAGAGACCCAGTACTTC. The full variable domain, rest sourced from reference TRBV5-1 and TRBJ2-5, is KAGVTQTPRYLIKTRGQQVTLSCSPISGHRSVSWYQQTPGQGLQFLFEYFSETQRNKGNFPGRFSGRQFSNSRSEMNVSTLELGDSALYLCASSLEGYEGETQYFGPGTRLLVL.

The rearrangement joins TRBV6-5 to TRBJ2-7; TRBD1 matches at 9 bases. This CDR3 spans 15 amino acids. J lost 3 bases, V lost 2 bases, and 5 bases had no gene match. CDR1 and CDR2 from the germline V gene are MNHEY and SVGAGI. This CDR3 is CASSYADRGDYEQYF. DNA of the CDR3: TGTGCCAGCAGTTACGCGGACAGGGGAGACTACGAGCAGTACTTC.

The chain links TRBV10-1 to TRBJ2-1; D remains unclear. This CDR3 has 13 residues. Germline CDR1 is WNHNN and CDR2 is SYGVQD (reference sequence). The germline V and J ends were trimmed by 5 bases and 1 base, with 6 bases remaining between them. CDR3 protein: CASSPTSYNEQFF. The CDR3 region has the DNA TGCGCCAGCAGTCCTACTTCCTACAATGAGCAGTTCTTC.

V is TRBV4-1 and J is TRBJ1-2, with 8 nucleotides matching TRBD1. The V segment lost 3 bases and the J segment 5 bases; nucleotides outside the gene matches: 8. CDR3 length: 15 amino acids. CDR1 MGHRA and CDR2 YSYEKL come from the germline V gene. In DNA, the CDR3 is TGCGCCAGCAGCCATCCAGGACAGGGATTGTATGGCTACACCTTC. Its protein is CASSHPGQGLYGYTF.

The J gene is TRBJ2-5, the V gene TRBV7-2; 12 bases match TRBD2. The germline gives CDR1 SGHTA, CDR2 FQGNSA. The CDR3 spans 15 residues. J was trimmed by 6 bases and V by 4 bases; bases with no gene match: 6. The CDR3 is CASSSSGGAEQTQYF. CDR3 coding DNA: TGTGCCAGCAGCTCTAGCGGGGGGGCGGAACAGACCCAGTACTTC.

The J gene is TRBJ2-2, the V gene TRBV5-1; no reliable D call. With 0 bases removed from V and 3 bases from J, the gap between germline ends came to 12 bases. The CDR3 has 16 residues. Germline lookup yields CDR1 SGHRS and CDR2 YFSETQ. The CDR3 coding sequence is TGCGCCAGCAGCTTGGCTGGCTGGCGAGACACCGGGGAGCTGTTTTTT. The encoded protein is CASSLAGWRDTGELFF.